These 16 T cell receptor beta chains share one sample of origin, sequenced in a study of shared clonotypes between healthy human individuals. Naive-designated CD8 cells lacked CD45RO, were positively enriched for CCR7, and omitted terminally differentiated effector memory CD45RA+ cells. The repertoire was sequenced with immunoSEQ multiplex PCR; TCRdb's copy has only in-frame clones and lacks some. The sample includes 2 million to 2.5 million clones, about 95% of them seen just once. Material for sequencing was naive CD8+ T cells sorted from blood. These receptors were collected from a young man in good health.

The rearrangement uses TRBV9 and TRBJ2-7, with TRBD1 as a possible D gene (5 bases). The CDR3 sequence is 15 residues long. Trimming cost V 3 bases and J 7 bases, with 20 bases left between them. Germline V gene sequence: CDR1 SGDLS, CDR2 YYNGEE. CDR3 in amino acids: CASSESSQGFGEQYF. In nucleotides, the CDR3 is TGTGCCAGCAGCGAGAGCAGCCAGGGTTTTGGAGAGCAGTACTTC.

Turning to this clone: Other DNA sequences of this sample code for an identical CDR3. This chain uses TRBV5-1 with TRBJ2-1; 7 bases fit TRBD2. Germline values: CDR1 SGHRS, CDR2 YFSETQ. V lost 3 bases and J lost 5; bases outside the gene matches: 5. The length of the CDR3 is 14 residues. This chain's CDR3 is CASSSTGGHNEQFF. CDR3 nucleotide sequence: TGCGCCAGCAGCTCTACGGGGGGACACAATGAGCAGTTCTTC.

This clone was observed a single time. V and J are TRBV19 and TRBJ2-7, with TRBD1 matching 10 bases. Germline V lookup: CDR1 LNHDA, CDR2 SQIVND (reference sequence). This CDR3 is 16 amino acids long. V dropped 5 bases and J dropped 0; count of bases not matched to a gene: 7. CDR3 nucleotides: TGTGCCAGTAGTTCTCCGGGACAGGGGATCTCCTACGAGCAGTACTTC. This translates into CASSSPGQGISYEQYF.

This sequence joins TRBV13 and TRBJ2-7, with a tentative D call TRBD2 (6 bases). Trimming took 5 bases from V and 0 from J, leaving 14 bases between them. Looked up from germline, CDR1 is PRHDT and CDR2 is FYEKMQ (reference sequence). The CDR3 covers 15 residues. The CDR3 DNA reads TGTGCCAGCAGCCCCAGGCAGCGGGCCTCCTACGAGCAGTACTTC. Amino acids: CASSPRQRASYEQYF.

The CDR3 protein is CASSLDGGVQAQYF. The DNA of the CDR3 is TGTGCCAGCAGCTTAGACGGGGGGGTTCAGGCCCAGTACTTC. The chain combines TRBV7-2 with TRBJ2-5; 8 bases are a match to TRBD2. J lost 9 bases, V lost 1 base, and 7 bases had no gene match. The germline gives CDR1 SGHTA, CDR2 FQGNSA. The CDR3 contains 14 residues.

This chain uses TRBV5-1 with TRBJ2-3; 10 bases map to TRBD2. CDR1 and CDR2 from the germline V gene are SGHRS and YFSETQ. The junction had 5 bases not matched to a gene; V was cut back by 3 bases and J by 4 bases. The CDR3 runs to 15 residues. The CDR3 spells CASSYLAGAADTQYF. As DNA, the CDR3 is TGCGCCAGCAGCTACCTAGCGGGAGCGGCAGATACGCAGTATTTT.

On this clone itself: The DNA is omitted, as the CDR3 cannot be located on it reliably, and the CDR3 follows TCRdb's listing. The V call is TRBV6-5, the J call TRBJ1-4. CDR1 and CDR2 from the germline V gene are MNHEY and SVGAGI. With termini counted, the CDR3 has 16 amino acids. CDR3 loop: CASSSSGEGANEKLFF.

The gene calls are TRBV7-9 and TRBJ2-7, with D perhaps matching TRBD1 (6 bases). CDR3 size: 15 residues. CDR1 is SEHNR, CDR2 FQNEAQ, per germline (reference sequence). Trimming left V 5 bases short and J 3 bases short, with 17 bases between. The CDR3 DNA reads as TGTGCCAGCAGCCCAACCTCCAGGGGCGACTACGAGCAGTACTTC. This encodes CASSPTSRGDYEQYF.

The chain combines TRBV18 with TRBJ2-7; D not certain. Trimming shortened V by 2 bases and J by 3 bases, and 8 bases separated the two germline ends. This CDR3 has 13 residues. The germline CDR1 and CDR2 sequences are KGHSH and LQKENI. The chain's CDR3 is CASSPAEVYEQYF. The CDR3 region has the DNA TGTGCCAGCTCACCAGCAGAGGTCTACGAGCAGTACTTC. The full variable domain, with the rest looked up from reference TRBV18 and TRBJ2-7, is NAGVMQNPRHLVRRRGQEARLRCSPMKGHSHVYWYRQLPEEGLKFMVYLQKENIIDESGMPKERFSAEFPKEGPSILRIQQVVRGDSAAYFCASSPAEVYEQYFGPGTRLTVT.

V and J are TRBV11-2 and TRBJ1-2; D might be TRBD1 (5 bases). V lost 5 bases and J 0 bases, leaving 13 bases between the germline ends. Germline CDR1 reads SGHAT; CDR2 reads FQNNGV. The CDR3 has 15 amino acids. The CDR3 nucleotides are TGTGCCAGCAGCCTGGGACCGACATCTAACTATGGCTACACCTTC. This gives the protein CASSLGPTSNYGYTF.

This clone was seen a few times. J is TRBJ2-5 and V is TRBV25-1, with 7 nucleotides matching TRBD2. CDR1 MGHDK and CDR2 SYGVNS come from the germline V gene. With 5 bases clipped from V and 9 bases from J, the junction kept 18 bases outside the gene matches. This CDR3 has 16 residues. CDR3 amino acids: CASSSPGPGGPIAQYF. Written as DNA, the CDR3 is TGTGCCAGCAGTTCCCCGGGTCCGGGAGGCCCCATCGCCCAGTACTTC.

The rearrangement uses TRBV4-3 and TRBJ2-5, with D unresolved. The V gene lost 4 bases and the J gene lost 1 base, with 13 bases spanning the gap. CDR1 is LGHNA and CDR2 is YSLEER in the germline V gene. The CDR3 spans 15 residues. In DNA form, the CDR3 reads TGCGCCAGCAGCCGCATACTTGATCTCCAAGAGACCCAGTACTTC. This gives the protein CASSRILDLQETQYF.

This chain uses TRBV29-1 with TRBJ2-7; TRBD1 matches 7 bases. CDR1 and CDR2 (germline): SQVTM, ANQGSEA. The CDR3 is made up of 14 amino acids. V lost 6 bases, J lost 2 bases, and 10 bases stayed unmatched. The CDR3 loop is CSVLGRQGAYEQYF. CDR3 bases: TGCAGCGTCCTGGGGCGGCAGGGGGCCTACGAGCAGTACTTC.

The V call is TRBV10-1, the J call TRBJ2-1; 11 bases agree with TRBD2. CDR3 length: 12 amino acids. Trimming cost V 4 bases and J 10 bases; bases outside gene matches: 0. The germline V gene encodes CDR1 WNHNN and CDR2 SYGVQD (reference sequence). The CDR3 sequence is CASSGLAGEQFF. DNA for the CDR3: TGCGCCAGCAGTGGACTAGCGGGGGAGCAGTTCTTC.

V and J are TRBV7-2 and TRBJ2-7; D not certain. This CDR3 region has 13 residues. Germline assignment: CDR1 SGHTA and CDR2 FQGNSA. V was cut by 1 base and J by 7 bases, with 11 bases left in between. CDR3 coding DNA: TGTGCCAGCAGCTTAGAGGTGGTTTGGGAGCAGTACTTC. Protein sequence: CASSLEVVWEQYF.

CDR3 protein: CASSFALYNEQFF. The CDR3 DNA sequence: TGTGCCAGCAGCTTCGCACTTTACAATGAGCAGTTCTTC. The chain links TRBV7-9 to TRBJ2-1; unclear D gene. V lost 3 bases, J lost 4 bases, and 7 bases lay in between. CDR3 length equals 13 residues. From germline, CDR1 is SEHNR and CDR2 FQNEAQ (reference sequence).